The 25 T cell receptor beta chains reported below all come from one sample, sequenced in a study of CXCR3-negative and CXCR3-positive naive CD8 T cells. Libraries were UMI-labeled 5' RACE TRB cDNA. TCRdb processed the 5' RACE reads again and assigns one entry to each CDR3 protein, with no DNA. This sample's table has 100,000 to 150,000 distinct CDR3 sequences. Sequencing used naive CXCR3- CD8+ T cells from blood. Regarding subset: CD45RO-CCR7+CD27+CD95- naive CD8+ T cells lacking CXCR3 (TNR3-). The source is a human donor in good health. Some clones in this sample may be carry-over from other donors' samples.

The chain employs TRBV21-1 and TRBJ2-7. TRBV21-1 is shown as a pseudogene. The CDR3 contains 17 residues. CDR3 sequence reads: CASSKPLRHGNFYEQYF.

The chain employs TRBV6-2 or TRBV6-3 and TRBJ1-1; the TCRdb call, TRBD1, lacks DNA for checking. Germline values: CDR1 MNHEY, CDR2 SVGEGT. The CDR3 extends over 15 amino acids. CDR3 in amino acids: CASSRDRWRDTEAFF.

The genes are TRBV29-1 and TRBJ1-2; TCRdb's assignment of TRBD1 cannot be checked, as there is no DNA. From germline, CDR1 is SQVTM and CDR2 ANQGSEA. The CDR3 is 14 amino acids. CDR3 loop: CSVTTGRLENGYTF.

This chain joins TRBV7-9 and TRBJ2-7; there is no DNA to check the TCRdb D call of TRBD1. Germline V gene sequence: CDR1 SEHNR, CDR2 FQNEAQ (reference sequence). This CDR3 region has 15 residues. The CDR3 sequence: CASTPGQGALYEQYF.

The CDR3 loop is CASSSLAGGLEEQFF. This rearrangement joins TRBV5-1 to TRBJ2-1; TCRdb picks TRBD2, but there is no DNA to check that call. The CDR3 extends over 15 amino acids. The V gene's germline CDR1 is SGHRS and CDR2 YFSETQ.

The chain uses TRBV21-1 and TRBJ1-2; TCRdb's D gene call, TRBD1, goes unchecked for lack of DNA. TRBV21-1 is given as a pseudogene. This CDR3 region has 17 residues. CDR3 residues: CASSESPGAPANYGYTF.

The V call is TRBV9, the J call TRBJ2-3; no DNA is available, so the TRBD1 call from TCRdb remains unchecked. The length of the CDR3 is 14 residues. CDR1 SGDLS and CDR2 YYNGEE come from the germline V gene. This CDR3 reads CASSSGLATDTQYF.

The chain employs TRBV12-3 or TRBV12-4 and TRBJ2-7. The CDR3 is 14 amino acids. CDR3 amino acids: CASSLFGQVGEQYF.

The rearrangement links TRBV4-1 to TRBJ2-7; TCRdb indicates TRBD1, and absent DNA this call remains unverified. Looked up from germline, CDR1 is MGHRA and CDR2 is YSYEKL. The CDR3 length is 16 residues. The CDR3 is CASSQEGIGTNYEQYF.

The V call is TRBV4-3, the J call TRBJ2-7. Germline V gives CDR1 LGHNA, CDR2 YSLEER. CDR3 length: 16 residues. CDR3: CASSQDISGGSYEQYF.

This sequence joins TRBV27 and TRBJ2-5; TCRdb's D call, TRBD1, is unchecked because there is no DNA. From germline, CDR1 is MNHEY and CDR2 SMNVEV (reference sequence). The CDR3 contains 16 residues. This CDR3 is CASSFRGGESQETQYF.

CDR3 sequence: CASSLQGRGTIHEQFF. The chain is built from TRBV7-3 and TRBJ2-1; the D gene TCRdb calls, TRBD2, cannot be checked with no DNA. There are 16 residues in the CDR3. Germline CDR1 SGHTA, CDR2 FQGTGA.

This chain joins TRBV5-1 and TRBJ2-7; the D call of TRBD1 rests on TCRdb alone, since no DNA is present to check it. Germline V lookup: CDR1 SGHRS, CDR2 YFSETQ. This CDR3 is built from 14 residues. The CDR3 sequence is CASSWGQASYEQYF.

The chain joins TRBV12-3 or TRBV12-4 to TRBJ2-2; there is no DNA to check the TCRdb D call of TRBD2. The CDR3 spans 15 residues. CDR3 residues: CASSFWRGNTGELFF.

The chain joins TRBV28 to TRBJ1-5; TCRdb indicates TRBD1, and absent DNA this call remains unverified. The CDR3 is 14 amino acids. Germline CDR1 is MDHEN and CDR2 is SYDVKM. The CDR3 sequence: CASRLTGFNQPQHF. Full variable domain (remainder filled in from reference TRBV28 and TRBJ1-5): DVKVTQSSRYLVKRTGEKVFLECVQDMDHENMFWYRQDPGLGLRLIYFSYDVKMKEKGDIPEGYSVSREKKERFSLILESASTNQTSMYLCASRLTGFNQPQHFGDGTRLSIL.

The chain uses TRBV27 and TRBJ2-7. CDR3 length: 14 residues. Looked up from germline, CDR1 is MNHEY and CDR2 is SMNVEV (reference sequence). The CDR3 loop is CASRVAGLAYEQYF.

The chain combines TRBV15 with TRBJ2-1. This CDR3 comprises 16 residues. In germline, CDR1 is LNHNV, CDR2 YYDKDF (reference sequence). The CDR3 loop is CATSGRLTSSCNEQFF.

This sequence joins TRBV6-6 and TRBJ2-7; absent DNA, TCRdb's TRBD1 call cannot be checked. The V gene's germline CDR1 is MNHNY and CDR2 SVGAGI (reference sequence). There are 16 residues in the CDR3. The CDR3 spells CASSTLGGQVSYEQYF.

This rearrangement joins TRBV15 to TRBJ2-7. CDR3 length: 14 residues. The germline gives CDR1 LNHNV, CDR2 YYDKDF (reference sequence). Here the CDR3 reads CATSSEGITYEQYF.

The chain carries TRBV12-3 or TRBV12-4 and TRBJ2-1; the TCRdb call, TRBD1, lacks DNA for checking. The CDR3 is made up of 20 amino acids. The chain's CDR3 is CASSPPVGGRERSSYNEQFF.

V is TRBV11-3 and J is TRBJ2-5; TCRdb indicates TRBD2, and absent DNA this call remains unverified. The CDR3 has 16 residues. CDR1 and CDR2 (germline): SGHNT, YENEEA. The CDR3 sequence is CASSLGGAGGQETQYF. Complete variable domain (other parts from reference TRBV11-3 and TRBJ2-5): EAGVVQSPRYKIIEKKQPVAFWCNPISGHNTLYWYLQNLGQGPELLIRYENEEAVDDSQLPKDRFSAERLKGVDSTLKIQPAELGDSAVYLCASSLGGAGGQETQYFGPGTRLLVL.

The chain links TRBV29-1 to TRBJ2-3. The CDR3 consists of 14 residues. CDR1 and CDR2 from the germline V gene are SQVTM and ANQGSEA. CDR3 in amino acids: CSVEANFPADTQYF.

The V gene is TRBV12-3 or TRBV12-4, the J gene TRBJ2-2. CDR3 size: 11 residues. CDR3 amino acids: CASLNTGELFF.

The V gene is TRBV28, the J gene TRBJ2-7; TCRdb returns TRBD1, unconfirmable since there is no DNA. The CDR3 extends over 16 amino acids. Germline-derived CDR1 and CDR2 are MDHEN and SYDVKM. The CDR3 protein is CASSQPRDRADYEQYF. Combining the CDR3 with reference TRBV28 and TRBJ2-7 gives the whole variable domain DVKVTQSSRYLVKRTGEKVFLECVQDMDHENMFWYRQDPGLGLRLIYFSYDVKMKEKGDIPEGYSVSREKKERFSLILESASTNQTSMYLCASSQPRDRADYEQYFGPGTRLTVT.

The chain is built from TRBV7-3 and TRBJ2-2; the D gene TCRdb calls, TRBD1, cannot be checked with no DNA. This CDR3 has 16 amino acids. The germline gives CDR1 SGHTA, CDR2 FQGTGA. The CDR3 here is CASSPLPGGAAGELFF.